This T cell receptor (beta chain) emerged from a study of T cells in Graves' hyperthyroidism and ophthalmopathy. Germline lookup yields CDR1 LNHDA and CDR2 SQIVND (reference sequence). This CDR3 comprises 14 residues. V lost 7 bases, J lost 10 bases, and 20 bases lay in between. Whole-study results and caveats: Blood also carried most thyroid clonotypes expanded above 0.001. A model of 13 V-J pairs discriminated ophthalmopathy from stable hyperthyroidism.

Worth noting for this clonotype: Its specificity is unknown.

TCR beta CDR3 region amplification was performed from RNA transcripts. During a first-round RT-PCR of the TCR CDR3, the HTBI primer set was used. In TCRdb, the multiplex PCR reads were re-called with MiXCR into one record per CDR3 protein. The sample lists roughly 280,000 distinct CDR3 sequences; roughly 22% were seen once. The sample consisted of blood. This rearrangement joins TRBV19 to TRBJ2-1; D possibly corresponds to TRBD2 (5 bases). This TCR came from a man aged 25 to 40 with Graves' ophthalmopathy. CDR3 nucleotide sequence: TGTGCCAGTACCCAACGGACTGGGTTGGGAGAGCAGTTCTTC. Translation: CASTQRTGLGEQFF.